These T cell receptor beta chains were read from a single sample in a study of human T cells and chemical hapten exposure. TCRdb reprocessed the RACE reads via MiXCR and lists one record per CDR3 protein. The sample holds 85,000 or so distinct CDR3 sequences, approximately 11% seen once. Sequenced here: whole blood, sampled in connection with sensitization to the hapten diphenylcyclopropenone (DPC). The receptors here all came from a woman aged 45-65 years with alopecia areata. Some clones in this sample may be carry-over from other donors' samples. Both conserved end residues are part of each CDR3. The order of the fields is V gene, J gene, clone size, D gene, CDR3 DNA, CDR3 protein. The D gene is left open where the match is weak. The listing skips clone size in some rows; elsewhere it reads once, few, many or a size class.

>TRBV5-6|TRBJ2-3|many|-
TGTGCCAGCAGCTCCTTCCTCGACAGGTCAGATACGCAGTATTTT
CASSSFLDRSDTQYF
>TRBV19|TRBJ2-6|few|-
TGTGCCAGTAGTACCTCAATAAACTCTGGGGCCAACGTCCTGACTTTC
CASSTSINSGANVLTF
>TRBV5-1|TRBJ2-3|many|TRBD2
TGCGCCAGCAGCCGGGTTTCTAGCGGGGGCAGCACAGATACGCAGTATTTT
CASSRVSSGGSTDTQYF
>TRBV28|TRBJ1-1|-|TRBD1
TGTGCCAGCAACGGACAGGGGGCGCGGGGGAAAGCTTTCTTT
CASNGQGARGKAFF
>TRBV30|TRBJ2-5|many|TRBD2
TGTGCCTGGAGTGTAGGTCTAGCGGGAGATGTTGACCAAGAGACCCAGTACTTC
CAWSVGLAGDVDQETQYF
>TRBV2|TRBJ2-2|many|TRBD1
TGTGCCAGCAGAGCGGGACAGGGGAATCCCGGGGAGCTGTTTTTT
CASRAGQGNPGELFF
>TRBV5-1|TRBJ2-2|few|-
TGCGCCAGCAGCTCGACCGGGGAGCTGTTTTTT
CASSSTGELFF
>TRBV4-3|TRBJ2-5|-|-
TGCGCCAGCAGCCCCCGAGTCCGGACAGCTCTGGAGACCCAGTACTTC
CASSPRVRTALETQYF
>TRBV12-3/TRBV12-4|TRBJ1-1|-|-
TGTGCCAGCAGTTTGTTCAGTGGAGCTTTCTTT
CASSLFSGAFF
>TRBV2|TRBJ2-3|once|-
TGTGCCAGCAGTGGAGGACAAACAGATACGCAGTATTTT
CASSGGQTDTQYF
>TRBV7-9|TRBJ1-1|many|-
TGTGCCAGCAGCTTACAGGGATCCAACAAAGTTGAAGCTTTCTTT
CASSLQGSNKVEAFF
>TRBV28|TRBJ2-3|many|TRBD1
TGTGCCACCGCACAGGGGGCAGATACGCAGTATTTT
CATAQGADTQYF
>TRBV6-6|TRBJ2-7|many|-
TGTGCCAGCAGCGGGGCTGGGGGGTACGAGCAGTACTTC
CASSGAGGYEQYF
>TRBV20-1|TRBJ1-5|few|TRBD1
TGCAGTGCTAGTGGGACAGGTCGGGGCCATCAGCCCCAGCATTTT
CSASGTGRGHQPQHF
>TRBV20-1|TRBJ2-4|many|TRBD2
TGCAGTGCTGGGCAGATTAGCGGGAGTAAAAACATTCAGTACTTC
CSAGQISGSKNIQYF
>TRBV5-1|TRBJ2-1|few|-
TGCGCCAGCAGGGGGTCGGGAAACGGTTACAATGAGCAGTTCTTC
CASRGSGNGYNEQFF
>TRBV7-9|TRBJ1-5|medium-sized|-
TGTGCCAGCAGCAAGACAGGTGAGGGTGGCAATCAGCCCCAGCATTTT
CASSKTGEGGNQPQHF
>TRBV12-3/TRBV12-4|TRBJ1-1|many|-
TGTGCCAGCAGTTTAAAGGGCAGGGGAACTGAAGCTTTCTTT
CASSLKGRGTEAFF
>TRBV20-1|TRBJ1-1|-|-
TGCAGTGCTAGAGATGGAGGCCAGGGAAACACTGAAGCTTTCTTT
CSARDGGQGNTEAFF
>TRBV19|TRBJ2-1|many|-
TGTGCCAGTAGTATACCCGGCTCCTACAATGAGCAGTTCTTC
CASSIPGSYNEQFF
>TRBV4-3|TRBJ1-1|few|TRBD1
TGCGCCAGCAGCCTGGGACAGGGCTCGGCCACTGAAGCTTTCTTT
CASSLGQGSATEAFF
>TRBV20-1|TRBJ2-3|many|TRBD2
TGCAGTGCTAGACCTTCTAGCGGGAGGGCAGATACGCAGTATTTT
CSARPSSGRADTQYF
>TRBV19|TRBJ1-5|-|TRBD1
TGTGCCAGTAACTCCCGGGACAGGGGGAAGGGTAGCAATCAGCCCCAGCATTTT
CASNSRDRGKGSNQPQHF
>TRBV11-2|TRBJ2-5|many|TRBD2
TGTGCCAGCAGCTTAGGGGCGGCTAGCGGGGGACAGGAGACCCAGTACTTC
CASSLGAASGGQETQYF
>TRBV12-3/TRBV12-4|TRBJ2-3|few|-
TGTGCCAGCAGTCTATTCGAAAGCACGTCAGATACGCAGTATTTT
CASSLFESTSDTQYF
>TRBV7-8|TRBJ1-2|many|-
TGTGCCAGCACCCGCTTATTACAGGGAGGGAGTGGAAACTATGGCTACACCTTC
CASTRLLQGGSGNYGYTF
>TRBV13|TRBJ1-6|many|-
TGTGCCAGCAGCTTAAGGGAGGAGTCGGATTCACCCCTCCACTTT
CASSLREESDSPLHF
>TRBV6-4|TRBJ2-1|-|TRBD2
TGTGCCAGCAGTGATGGGGAGACTAGCATCAATGAGCAGTTCTTC
CASSDGETSINEQFF
>TRBV7-2|TRBJ2-3|many|TRBD2
TGTGCCAGCAGTCTCACCGGGACTAGCGGCGATACGCAGTATTTT
CASSLTGTSGDTQYF
>TRBV2|TRBJ2-5|many|TRBD1
TGTGCCAGCAGTGGTTACGGACAGGGGCAAGAGACCCAGTACTTC
CASSGYGQGQETQYF
>TRBV10-3|TRBJ1-5|many|-
TGTGCCATCAGTGCCCGGGGCAGTAGCAATCAGCCCCAGCATTTT
CAISARGSSNQPQHF
>TRBV7-9|TRBJ1-2|few|-
TGTGCCAGCAGCCGACGGACAGCCCCAGTGGGTAGCTACACCTTC
CASSRRTAPVGSYTF
>TRBV3-1|TRBJ2-2|-|-
TGTGCCAGCAGCAAAGGGACGGGTACGAACACCGGGGAGCTGTTTTTT
CASSKGTGTNTGELFF
>TRBV9|TRBJ2-2|-|TRBD2
TGTGCCAGCAGCGGGGGAATAGCGGGAGGTAAAGTCGGGGAGCTGTTTTTT
CASSGGIAGGKVGELFF
>TRBV27|TRBJ1-6|many|-
TGTGCCAGCAGCAAAGGTCCCGGGGGTAATTCACCCCTCCACTTT
CASSKGPGGNSPLHF
>TRBV6-5|TRBJ2-1|few|TRBD2
TGTGCCAGCAGTTACGGGACTACAGAAAATGAGCAGTTCTTC
CASSYGTTENEQFF
>TRBV7-9|TRBJ1-5|-|TRBD1
TGTGCCAGCAGCTCGAGGGGACAGGACAATCAGCCCCAGCATTTT
CASSSRGQDNQPQHF
>TRBV20-1|TRBJ1-6|-|-
TGCAGTGCGAGCTCCTTAGTGAACACCTATAATTCACCCCTCCACTTT
CSASSLVNTYNSPLHF
>TRBV12-1|TRBJ2-7|-|-
TGTGCCAGCAGCTTTAAGGGGACAGGAAAAGCCTACGAGCAGTACTTC
CASSFKGTGKAYEQYF
>TRBV7-6|TRBJ1-3|many|TRBD1
TGTGCCAGCAGCTTAGGGACAGGGAGGACCACCATATATTTT
CASSLGTGRTTIYF
>TRBV6-5|TRBJ1-2|many|-
TGTGCCAGCACTCCCGGGGGGGCTTCTAACTATGGCTACACCTTC
CASTPGGASNYGYTF
>TRBV12-3/TRBV12-4|TRBJ1-1|many|TRBD1
TGTGCCAGCAGTTTTGGAGGGACAGGCTCAGGAGCTTTCTTT
CASSFGGTGSGAFF
>TRBV27|TRBJ2-7|-|TRBD2
TGTGCCAGCAGTTCCCTCCTCGCGGGAGGGTACGAGTACTTC
CASSSLLAGGYEYF
>TRBV20-1|TRBJ1-3|many|-
TGCAGTGCAGCCCTGCGTGGAAACACCATATATTTT
CSAALRGNTIYF
>TRBV28|TRBJ2-2|few|-
TGTGCCAGCAGCAAAGCGAACACCGGGGAGCTGTTTTTT
CASSKANTGELFF
>TRBV7-2|TRBJ1-1|-|-
TGTGCCAGCAGCTTAGCGAGGACAGATCGAAGCCAGAACACTGAAGCTTTCTTT
CASSLARTDRSQNTEAFF
>TRBV7-6|TRBJ2-5|few|-
TGTGCCAGCAGCTTGAACCCAGGTGGGCGAGAGACCCAGTACTTC
CASSLNPGGRETQYF
>TRBV11-2|TRBJ2-5|many|-
TGTGCCAGCAGCTTTTCGGGAGACGGCGGGGAGACCCAGTACTTC
CASSFSGDGGETQYF
>TRBV20-1|TRBJ1-3|few|-
TGCAGTGCTACCGACGTGGGCTCTGGAAACACCATATATTTT
CSATDVGSGNTIYF
>TRBV19|TRBJ2-1|few|TRBD2
TGTGCCAGTAGTTTCTCACCGGGACTAGCGGGCAACAATGAGCAGTTCTTC
CASSFSPGLAGNNEQFF